This T cell receptor (beta chain) was retrieved from a study of T cells in Graves' hyperthyroidism and ophthalmopathy. This clonotype was seen only once. The CDR3 has 14 amino acids. V lost 0 bases and J 5 bases, leaving 11 bases between the germline ends. The germline gives CDR1 MNHEY, CDR2 SMNVEV (reference sequence). TCR beta CDR3 region amplification was performed from RNA transcripts. During a first-round RT-PCR of the TCR CDR3, the HTBI primer set was used. TCRdb re-analysed the multiplex PCR reads in MiXCR, keeping a single row per CDR3 protein. The repertoire consists of about 560,000 distinct CDR3 sequences, with approximately 15% occurring once and the leading ten covering about 17%.

This TCR came from a woman between 18 and 30 years old with Graves' hyperthyroidism. The genes are TRBV27 and TRBJ2-7, with D unclear. Sequenced input: blood. CDR3 amino acids: CASSLSFPADEQYF. The CDR3 DNA reads TGTGCCAGCAGTTTATCCTTTCCGGCCGACGAGCAGTACTTC.